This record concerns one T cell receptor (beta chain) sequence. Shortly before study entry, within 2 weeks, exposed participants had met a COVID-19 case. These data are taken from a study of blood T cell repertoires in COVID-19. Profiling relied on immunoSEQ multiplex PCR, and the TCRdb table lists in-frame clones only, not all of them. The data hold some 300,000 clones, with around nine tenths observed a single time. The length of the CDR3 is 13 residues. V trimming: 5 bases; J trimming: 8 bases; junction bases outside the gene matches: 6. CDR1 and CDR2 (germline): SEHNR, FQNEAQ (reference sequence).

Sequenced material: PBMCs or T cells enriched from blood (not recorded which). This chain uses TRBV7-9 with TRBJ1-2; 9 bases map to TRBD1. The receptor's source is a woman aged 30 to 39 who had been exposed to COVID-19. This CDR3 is CASSPRTGDGYTF. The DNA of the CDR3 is TGTGCCAGCAGCCCGAGGACAGGGGACGGCTACACCTTC.